This passage covers 3 T cell receptor beta chains from one sample sequenced in a study of blood T cell repertoires in COVID-19. Some clones are missing from TCRdb's copy, which holds only in-frame ones; the method was immunoSEQ multiplex PCR. The repertoire includes 150,000 to 200,000 clones, roughly 84% of them detected once, and 1% to 1.2% sits in the top ten. The sequencing sample was made of peripheral blood. The receptors were gathered from a man between 40 and 49 years old with acute or convalescent COVID-19.

The chain uses TRBV10-1 and TRBJ2-5; possibly TRBD1 for D (6 bases). This CDR3 comprises 14 residues. Germline V gene lookup returns CDR1 WNHNN and CDR2 SYGVQD (reference sequence). V gave up 4 bases and J gave up 5 bases, with 14 bases separating them. The CDR3 sequence: CASSAETGVETQYF. DNA for the CDR3: TGCGCCAGCAGTGCCGAGACAGGTGTGGAGACCCAGTACTTC.

This clone was seen just once. The gene calls are TRBV19 and TRBJ1-2; the D is unclear. Deletions cut 2 bases from V and 8 bases from J, with 12 bases between. The CDR3 runs to 13 residues. CDR1 and CDR2 from the germline V gene are LNHDA and SQIVND (reference sequence). CDR3 nucleotide sequence: TGTGCCAGTAGTATATCTAAGCGTCTGGGCTACACCTTC. It is translated as CASSISKRLGYTF.

V usage is TRBV5-4 and J usage is TRBJ2-7, with 7 bases that match TRBD1. V lost 6 bases and J lost 4; bases outside the gene matches: 10. This CDR3 is 14 amino acids long. CDR1 and CDR2 (germline): SGHNT, YYREEE (reference sequence). Written as DNA, the CDR3 is TGTGCCAGCACTCGTGACAGGGAACAATACGAGCAGTACTTC. The encoded protein is CASTRDREQYEQYF.